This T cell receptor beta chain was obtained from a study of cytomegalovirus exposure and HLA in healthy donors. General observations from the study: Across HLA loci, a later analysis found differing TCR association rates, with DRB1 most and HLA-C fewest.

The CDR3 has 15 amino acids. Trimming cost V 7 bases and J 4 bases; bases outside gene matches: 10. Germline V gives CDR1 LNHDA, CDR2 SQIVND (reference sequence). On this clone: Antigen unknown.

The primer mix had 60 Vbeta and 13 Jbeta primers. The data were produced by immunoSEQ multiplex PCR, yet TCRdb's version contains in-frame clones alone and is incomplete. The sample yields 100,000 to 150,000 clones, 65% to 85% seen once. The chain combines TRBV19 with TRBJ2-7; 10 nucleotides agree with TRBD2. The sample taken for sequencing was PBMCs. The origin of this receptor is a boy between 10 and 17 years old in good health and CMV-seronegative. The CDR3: CASMPTSGSPYEQYF. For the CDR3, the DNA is TGTGCCAGTATGCCGACTAGCGGGTCGCCTTACGAGCAGTACTTC. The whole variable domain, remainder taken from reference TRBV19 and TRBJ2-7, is DGGITQSPKYLFRKEGQNVTLSCEQNLNHDAMYWYRQDPGQGLRLIYYSQIVNDFQKGDIAEGYSVSREKKESFPLTVTSAQKNPTAFYLCASMPTSGSPYEQYFGPGTRLTVT.